This T cell receptor beta chain comes out of a study of T cell repertoires in cytomegalovirus infection. Looking at the study overall: Peptides in the study included HLA-C-restricted and HLA-B-restricted CMV epitopes.

Whole-study findings and limits: Pooled public TCR beta family frequency picked out CMV carriers with the relevant HLA. HLA-C-restricted CMV clonotypes gave the most frequent clonotype in two of eight donors.

TCRdb used MiXCR to reprocess the reads, holding one entry per CDR3 protein. The data show nearly 700,000 distinct CDR3 sequences, around a third seen once. With regard to this clonotype: No antigen is known for it.

Here the sequenced sample was cultured PBMCs, taken from culture after CMV antigen stimulation. The source is a human donor in good health (CMV status not recorded). Some clones in this sample may be carry-over from other donors' samples.

For the CDR3, the DNA is TGCGCCAGCAGCCCCCGGGGGGGGCCTCAAAACATTCAGTACTTC. Protein: CASSPRGGPQNIQYF. The chain combines TRBV4-1 with TRBJ2-4; 8 bases align to TRBD2. V gave up 4 bases and J gave up 5 bases; unmatched junction bases: 7. The V gene's germline CDR1 is MGHRA and CDR2 YSYEKL. The CDR3 consists of 15 residues.